A selection of T cell receptor beta chains follows, all from one sample in a study of blood T cell repertoires in COVID-19. Sequencing was performed with immunoSEQ multiplex PCR; in TCRdb, only in-frame clones are kept and a portion is missing. Of about 400,000 clones in the sample, around 90% are singletons; the top ten hold roughly 1.9%. The specimen was PBMCs or T cells enriched from blood (not recorded which). These receptors all come from a woman younger than 30 with acute COVID-19. CDR3s include the opening cysteine and the closing phenylalanine or tryptophan. D genes are given only for firm matches. For some rows the clone size is stated as once, few or many, or as a class when expanded; others skip it.

DNA: TGTGCCAGCAGCCTAAAACCCATCGGGAGGGATTACAATGAGCAGTTCTTC
CDR3: CASSLKPIGRDYNEQFF
size: .
V: TRBV4-2
D: TRBD2
J: TRBJ2-1

DNA: TGCGCCAGCAGCCAAATGGACAGTAATCAGCCCCAGCATTTT
CDR3: CASSQMDSNQPQHF
size: .
V: TRBV4-1
D: .
J: TRBJ1-5

DNA: TGTGCCAGCAGCGTAGTGTCTACCGATACGCAGTATTTT
CDR3: CASSVVSTDTQYF
size: .
V: TRBV9
D: .
J: TRBJ2-3

DNA: TGTGCCAGCAGCTCCGAGGCTTCACCCCTCCACTTT
CDR3: CASSSEASPLHF
size: few
V: TRBV5-4
D: .
J: TRBJ1-6

DNA: TGTGCCAGCAGCCCAGTTACTACGAACACCGGGGAGCTGTTTTTT
CDR3: CASSPVTTNTGELFF
size: .
V: TRBV11-2
D: .
J: TRBJ2-2

DNA: TGTGCCAGCAGAAGACTAGCGGGAGGGATGAGCACAGATACGCAGTATTTT
CDR3: CASRRLAGGMSTDTQYF
size: .
V: TRBV7-2
D: TRBD2
J: TRBJ2-3

DNA: TGTGCCAGCAGTTTAGTAGGGGTCAATGAGCAGTTCTTC
CDR3: CASSLVGVNEQFF
size: .
V: TRBV12-3/TRBV12-4
D: .
J: TRBJ2-1

DNA: TGTGCCAGCAGCTTTCCGAGACAGGGTCAAGGGAGGTACTTC
CDR3: CASSFPRQGQGRYF
size: few
V: TRBV11-2
D: TRBD1
J: TRBJ2-7

DNA: TGTGCCAGCACCCTCTCTGGGGCCAACGTCCTGACTTTC
CDR3: CASTLSGANVLTF
size: few
V: TRBV25-1
D: .
J: TRBJ2-6

DNA: TGTGCCAGCAGTTCCTATCCGGGACACCAAATGTACGAGCAGTACTTC
CDR3: CASSSYPGHQMYEQYF
size: .
V: TRBV6-2/TRBV6-3
D: .
J: TRBJ2-7

DNA: TGTGCCAGCAGTTTGACGATAATGGAGGAGCAGTACTTC
CDR3: CASSLTIMEEQYF
size: .
V: TRBV12-3/TRBV12-4
D: .
J: TRBJ2-7

DNA: TGTGCCTCCGGGACAGGGTTTCTTTCACCCCTCCACTTT
CDR3: CASGTGFLSPLHF
size: .
V: TRBV27
D: TRBD1
J: TRBJ1-6

DNA: TGTGCCAGCAGCAGCTCAAACAGGGGGGTGAGTGAAGCTTTCTTT
CDR3: CASSSSNRGVSEAFF
size: .
V: TRBV5-8
D: TRBD1
J: TRBJ1-1

DNA: TGTGCCAGCAGCCTAACTAGTACCGACAATGAGCAGTTCTTC
CDR3: CASSLTSTDNEQFF
size: once
V: TRBV7-2
D: .
J: TRBJ2-1

DNA: TGTGCCAGCTCACCCAATTCAGAGACCCAGTACTTC
CDR3: CASSPNSETQYF
size: .
V: TRBV18
D: .
J: TRBJ2-5

DNA: TGTGCCAGCTCCCAAGGACAGGGGGGGAATCAGCCCCAGCATTTT
CDR3: CASSQGQGGNQPQHF
size: .
V: TRBV9
D: TRBD1
J: TRBJ1-5

DNA: TGCGCCAGCAGCTTGGGCCCCGGACAGGGGCACACTGAAGCTTTCTTT
CDR3: CASSLGPGQGHTEAFF
size: .
V: TRBV5-1
D: TRBD1
J: TRBJ1-1

DNA: TGCGCCAGCAGCCCGACAGGGGCTAGAGAAAAACTGTTTTTT
CDR3: CASSPTGAREKLFF
size: .
V: TRBV5-1
D: TRBD1
J: TRBJ1-4

DNA: TGTGCCAGCAGTCAGAATTTCGGGGAGCTGTTTTTT
CDR3: CASSQNFGELFF
size: once
V: TRBV28
D: .
J: TRBJ2-2

DNA: TGTGCCAGCAGTTACATACAGGGGGGGACCCAGTACTTC
CDR3: CASSYIQGGTQYF
size: once
V: TRBV6-5
D: TRBD1
J: TRBJ2-5

DNA: TGTGCCACAGGGGGCTTGAACACTGAAGCTTTCTTT
CDR3: CATGGLNTEAFF
size: .
V: TRBV28
D: TRBD1
J: TRBJ1-1

DNA: TGTGCCAGTTCGGGACAGGGGGCCAACGAGCAGTACTTC
CDR3: CASSGQGANEQYF
size: .
V: TRBV19
D: TRBD1
J: TRBJ2-7

DNA: TGTGCCAGCAGCTTACCTCTGGGACTAGCGGGGGGGGATACGCAGTATTTT
CDR3: CASSLPLGLAGGDTQYF
size: .
V: TRBV7-2
D: TRBD2
J: TRBJ2-3

DNA: TGTGCCAGTAGTTTGGGACAGGGGAATGAAAAACTGTTTTTT
CDR3: CASSLGQGNEKLFF
size: .
V: TRBV19
D: TRBD1
J: TRBJ1-4

DNA: TGTGCCAGCAGACGACAGGGGGTTGCGGGAGAGACCCAGTACTTC
CDR3: CASRRQGVAGETQYF
size: .
V: TRBV5-8
D: TRBD1
J: TRBJ2-5

DNA: TGTGCCAGTAGTTCGACCGGGACATCGATTGAGCAGTACTTC
CDR3: CASSSTGTSIEQYF
size: .
V: TRBV19
D: .
J: TRBJ2-7

DNA: TGCAGTGCTAGACTAGTAGAGACCCAGTACTTC
CDR3: CSARLVETQYF
size: once
V: TRBV20-1
D: .
J: TRBJ2-5

DNA: TGTGCCAGGGGGGCGGGTTACTATGGCTACACCTTC
CDR3: CARGAGYYGYTF
size: once
V: TRBV6-5
D: .
J: TRBJ1-2

DNA: TGTGCCAGCAGAGCACAGAGCAATCAGCCCCAGCATTTT
CDR3: CASRAQSNQPQHF
size: .
V: TRBV28
D: .
J: TRBJ1-5

DNA: TGTGCCAGCAGCTTCGGTGAGGGGACACCGGAAGCTTTCTTT
CDR3: CASSFGEGTPEAFF
size: .
V: TRBV7-3
D: .
J: TRBJ1-1

DNA: TGTGCCAGTAGTATTTACACAGGCACTGAAGCTTTCTTT
CDR3: CASSIYTGTEAFF
size: .
V: TRBV19
D: .
J: TRBJ1-1

DNA: TGTGCCAGCAGCCAAGGGACTGCCTCTGGAAACACCATATATTTT
CDR3: CASSQGTASGNTIYF
size: .
V: TRBV11-2
D: .
J: TRBJ1-3

DNA: TGTGCCAGCAGCCAAGGACTAGCGGGCAATGAGCAGTTCTTC
CDR3: CASSQGLAGNEQFF
size: .
V: TRBV3-1/TRBV3-2
D: TRBD2
J: TRBJ2-1

DNA: TGTGCCAGCAGTGAAGTCCGACAGCTTCACTATGGCTACACCTTC
CDR3: CASSEVRQLHYGYTF
size: .
V: TRBV6-1
D: .
J: TRBJ1-2

DNA: TGTGCCAGCAGTTTATACGGGGGTAATTCACCCCTCCACTTT
CDR3: CASSLYGGNSPLHF
size: .
V: TRBV27
D: .
J: TRBJ1-6

DNA: TGTGCCTCCCAAGACAGGGACGGCTATGGCTACACCTTC
CDR3: CASQDRDGYGYTF
size: .
V: TRBV24-1
D: TRBD1
J: TRBJ1-2

DNA: TGTGCCAGCAGCTTAAGGCCCCGGACTAGCGGATCTTATACGCAGTATTTT
CDR3: CASSLRPRTSGSYTQYF
size: .
V: TRBV7-2
D: TRBD2
J: TRBJ2-3

DNA: TGCGCCAGCAGCCCCGGATCGCGGGGCTACACCTTC
CDR3: CASSPGSRGYTF
size: .
V: TRBV5-1
D: .
J: TRBJ1-2

DNA: TGTGCCAGTAGACAGAACTCTGGAAACACCATATATTTT
CDR3: CASRQNSGNTIYF
size: .
V: TRBV19
D: .
J: TRBJ1-3

DNA: TGTGCCAGCAGTCGGGCAGGGACCTACGAGCAGTACTTC
CDR3: CASSRAGTYEQYF
size: .
V: TRBV5-5
D: .
J: TRBJ2-7

DNA: TGTGCCAGCAGCTTAATAGCGGGTAACACCGGGGAGCTGTTTTTT
CDR3: CASSLIAGNTGELFF
size: .
V: TRBV7-6
D: TRBD2
J: TRBJ2-2